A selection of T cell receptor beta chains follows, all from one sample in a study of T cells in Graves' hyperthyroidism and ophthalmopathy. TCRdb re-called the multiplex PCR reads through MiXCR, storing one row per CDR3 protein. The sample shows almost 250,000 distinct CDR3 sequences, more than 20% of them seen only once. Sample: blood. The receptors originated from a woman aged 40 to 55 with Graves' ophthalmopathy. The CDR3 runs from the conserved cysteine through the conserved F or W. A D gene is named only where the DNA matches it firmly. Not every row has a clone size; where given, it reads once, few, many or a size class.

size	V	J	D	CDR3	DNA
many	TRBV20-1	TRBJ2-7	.	CSAVPRVPYYEQYF	TGCAGTGCCGTCCCCAGGGTTCCCTACTACGAGCAGTACTTC
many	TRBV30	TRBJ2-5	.	CAWSVSRGETQYF	TGTGCCTGGAGTGTTTCTCGGGGGGAGACCCAGTACTTC
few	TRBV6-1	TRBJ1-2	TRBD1	CASSEGQVVYGYTF	TGTGCCAGCAGTGAGGGACAGGTCGTTTATGGCTACACCTTC
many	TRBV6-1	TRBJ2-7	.	CASTTGTEQYF	TGTGCCAGCACTACCGGGACAGAGCAGTACTTC
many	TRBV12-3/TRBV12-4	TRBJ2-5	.	CASSLVQSQETQYF	TGTGCCAGCAGTTTAGTGCAGTCACAAGAGACCCAGTACTTC
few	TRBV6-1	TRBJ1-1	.	CASRNPGANTEAFF	TGTGCCAGCAGGAACCCCGGGGCGAACACTGAAGCTTTCTTT
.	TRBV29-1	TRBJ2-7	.	CSVDGSHEQYF	TGCAGCGTTGACGGGTCCCACGAGCAGTACTTC
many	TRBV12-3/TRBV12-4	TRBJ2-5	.	CASSSSPPWETQYF	TGTGCCAGCAGTTCCAGTCCCCCATGGGAGACCCAGTACTTC
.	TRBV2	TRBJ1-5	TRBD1	CASILDREGDGASNQPQHF	TGTGCCAGCATCCTGGACAGGGAGGGTGATGGTGCTAGCAATCAGCCCCAGCATTTT
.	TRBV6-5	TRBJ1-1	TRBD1	CASSSDRGRRNTEAFF	TGTGCCAGCAGTTCGGACAGGGGGCGGCGGAACACTGAAGCTTTCTTT